These 28 T cell receptor beta chains share one sample of origin, sequenced in a study of sequential checkpoint blockade in melanoma. This table comes from immunoSEQ multiplex PCR, and its TCRdb copy is limited to in-frame clones, with some not included. The sample carries roughly 20,000 clones, over 70% recorded once. Treatment given: randomized to nivolumab then ipilimumab (arm A) or the reverse (arm B). The sequencing here drew on CD8+ T cells sorted from blood (inferred from file names), taken from a patient given nivolumab and ipilimumab in sequence. The origin of the receptors is a human donor with melanoma.

This chain joins TRBV5-1 and TRBJ1-5; D ambiguous. The germline V gene has CDR1 SGHRS and CDR2 YFSETQ. The V end was cut by 0 bases, the J end by 7 bases, with 14 bases between. The CDR3 loop spans 15 amino acids. CDR3 bases: TGCGCCAGCAGCTTGGATACAGCGGTTGGGCAGCCCCAGCATTTT. It yields the protein CASSLDTAVGQPQHF.

The chain combines TRBV5-8 with TRBJ2-1; 9 bases align to TRBD1. Germline V gives CDR1 SGHTS, CDR2 YDEGEE. V shed 4 bases and J 5 bases; nucleotides not matched to a gene: 7. This CDR3 has 15 residues. The CDR3 DNA sequence: TGTGCCAGCAGCAAGCGGGACAGGGAGAACAATGAGCAGTTCTTC. It specifies CASSKRDRENNEQFF.

This chain connects TRBV19 to TRBJ2-7, with TRBD2 as a possible D gene (5 bases). Looked up from germline, CDR1 is LNHDA and CDR2 is SQIVND (reference sequence). Trimming removed 5 bases from V and 4 bases from J, with 15 bases in between. This CDR3 is 14 amino acids long. This CDR3 reads CASSPSAGGYEQYF. The CDR3 DNA is TGTGCCAGTAGTCCCTCGGCAGGAGGATACGAGCAGTACTTC.

The chain recombines TRBV19 with TRBJ2-4, with 7 bases lining up with TRBD1. This CDR3 is built from 15 residues. Trimming removed 1 base from V and 8 bases from J; junction bases left unmatched: 8. Germline V gene data show CDR1 as LNHDA and CDR2 as SQIVND (reference sequence). CDR3 protein: CASSIGVTGFYIQYF. DNA of the CDR3: TGTGCCAGTAGTATAGGTGTGACAGGGTTTTACATTCAGTACTTC.

V is TRBV6-5 and J is TRBJ1-2; 9 bases fit TRBD1. This CDR3 contains 14 residues. In germline, CDR1 is MNHEY, CDR2 SVGAGI. V trimming: 8 bases; J trimming: 4 bases; junction bases outside the gene matches: 8. The CDR3 DNA reads as TGTGCCAGCGGTCCAGGGGACAGGGTCTATGGCTACACCTTC. Its protein product is CASGPGDRVYGYTF.

V and J are TRBV4-2 and TRBJ2-3; 13 positions agree with TRBD2. Germline V CDR1 and CDR2: LGHNA, YNFKEQ. Trimming at V came to 6 bases and at J to 3 bases, leaving 0 bases not matched to a gene. This CDR3 comprises 14 residues. CDR3 sequence (DNA): TGTGCCAGCAGGACTAGCGGGGGGACAGATACGCAGTATTTT. Encoded protein: CASRTSGGTDTQYF.

The V call is TRBV5-6, the J call TRBJ2-7, with D perhaps TRBD1 (5 bases). V was clipped by 0 bases and J by 1 base, with 5 bases between them. The length of the CDR3 is 13 residues. CDR1 and CDR2 (germline): SGHDT, YYEEEE. CDR3 region: CASSLGQSYEQYF. Here the CDR3 DNA reads TGTGCCAGCAGCTTGGGACAGTCCTACGAGCAGTACTTC.

The rearrangement uses TRBV5-6 and TRBJ2-2, with no clear D. V lost 1 base and J 7 bases, leaving 8 bases between the germline ends. CDR1 and CDR2 from the germline V gene are SGHDT and YYEEEE. CDR3 size: 13 residues. The CDR3 here is CASSLLYGGELFF. The CDR3 nucleotides read TGTGCCAGCAGCTTGCTATACGGCGGGGAGCTGTTTTTT.

The chain combines TRBV9 with TRBJ2-2, with 7 positions matching TRBD1. From germline, CDR1 is SGDLS and CDR2 YYNGEE. The CDR3 is 17 amino acids. The V gene end was trimmed by 3 bases and the J gene end by 2 bases; junction bases not matched to a gene: 10. This CDR3 is CASSESRQGINTGELFF. The CDR3 bases are TGTGCCAGCAGCGAGAGCCGACAGGGTATTAACACCGGGGAGCTGTTTTTT. The whole variable domain, remainder taken from reference TRBV9 and TRBJ2-2, is DSGVTQTPKHLITATGQRVTLRCSPRSGDLSVYWYQQSLDQGLQFLIQYYNGEERAKGNILERFSAQQFPDLHSELNLSSLELGDSALYFCASSESRQGINTGELFFGEGSRLTVL.

The V call is TRBV27, the J call TRBJ2-7; TRBD2 matches at 10 bases. Trimming removed 3 bases from V and 2 bases from J; junction bases left unmatched: 4. The CDR3 has 15 residues. Germline V gene sequence: CDR1 MNHEY, CDR2 SMNVEV (reference sequence). The CDR3 coding sequence is TGTGCCAGCAGTTTTCGGACTAGCGGAGCCTACGAGCAGTACTTC. Its protein product is CASSFRTSGAYEQYF.

This rearrangement joins TRBV28 to TRBJ2-1; TRBD2 aligns across 7 bases. Germline CDR1 MDHEN, CDR2 SYDVKM. V lost 6 bases to trimming and J lost 4 bases; unmatched junction nucleotides: 12. CDR3 length: 16 residues. The CDR3 DNA reads TGTGCCAGCAGAGATTGGGGGGAGGGCGTTTACAATGAGCAGTTCTTC. As protein: CASRDWGEGVYNEQFF.

This chain connects TRBV6-1 to TRBJ2-5, with 7 bases fitting TRBD2. This CDR3 has 14 residues. With V trimmed by 0 bases and J by 6 bases, 4 bases remained unmatched. Germline V gene sequence: CDR1 MNHNS, CDR2 SASEGT. The CDR3 sequence: CASSEADGRKTQYF. The CDR3 DNA reads TGTGCCAGCAGTGAAGCTGACGGGAGGAAGACCCAGTACTTC.

The J gene is TRBJ2-2, the V gene TRBV30; D possibly corresponds to TRBD1 (5 bases). CDR3 size: 14 residues. The V end was cut by 2 bases, the J end by 2 bases, with 9 bases between. Looked up from germline, CDR1 is GTSNPN and CDR2 is SVGIG (reference sequence). CDR3 in amino acids: CAWSKGENTGELFF. DNA for the CDR3: TGTGCCTGGAGTAAAGGGGAAAACACCGGGGAGCTGTTTTTT.

The chain combines TRBV29-1 with TRBJ1-2, with D hard to call. The CDR3 runs to 17 residues. V was cut by 0 bases and J by 5 bases, with 22 bases left in between. Germline CDR1 SQVTM, CDR2 ANQGSEA. The CDR3 reads CSVEDRTSGPGIYGYTF. As DNA, the CDR3 is TGCAGCGTTGAAGATCGTACGAGTGGCCCCGGGATTTATGGCTACACCTTC. The entire variable domain, with the rest obtained from reference TRBV29-1 and TRBJ1-2, is as follows: SAVISQKPSRDICQRGTSLTIQCQVDSQVTMMFWYRQQPGQSLTLIATANQGSEATYESGFVIDKFPISRPNLTFSTLTVSNMSPEDSSIYLCSVEDRTSGPGIYGYTFGSGTRLTVV.

This sequence joins TRBV15 and TRBJ2-1, with D perhaps TRBD1 (5 bases). The CDR3 spans 15 residues. CDR1 and CDR2 from the germline V gene are LNHNV and YYDKDF (reference sequence). V was pared by 3 bases and J by 1 base, with 10 bases between. This chain's CDR3 is CATSRVAGSYNEQFF. Written as DNA, the CDR3 is TGTGCCACCAGCAGGGTAGCAGGGTCCTACAATGAGCAGTTCTTC.

This chain connects TRBV6-1 to TRBJ2-3; TRBD2 aligns across 9 bases. Germline V CDR1 and CDR2: MNHNS, SASEGT. V was clipped by 2 bases and J by 0 bases; unmatched bases: 6. The CDR3 length is 17 residues. CDR3 sequence: CASSERRGGASTDTQYF. In DNA form, the CDR3 reads TGTGCCAGCAGTGAAAGGCGGGGGGGCGCGAGCACAGATACGCAGTATTTT.

This chain's CDR3 is CASSMSGNAYEQYF. DNA for the CDR3: TGTGCCAGTAGTATGTCGGGGAACGCCTACGAGCAGTACTTC. The chain carries TRBV19 and TRBJ2-7; D perhaps matches TRBD2 (5 bases). Germline V CDR1 and CDR2: LNHDA, SQIVND (reference sequence). V was pared by 3 bases and J by 2 bases, with 11 bases between. The CDR3 runs to 14 residues.

The chain recombines TRBV27 with TRBJ2-7, with D unresolved. Trimming stripped 6 bases from V and 1 base from J, with 4 bases between. This CDR3 spans 11 amino acids. Germline CDR1 reads MNHEY; CDR2 reads SMNVEV (reference sequence). Here the CDR3 DNA reads TGTGCCAGCAGGTCGTCCTACGAGCAGTACTTC. Residues: CASRSSYEQYF.

The gene calls are TRBV15 and TRBJ2-6; 10 bases line up with TRBD1. Germline assignment: CDR1 LNHNV and CDR2 YYDKDF (reference sequence). The CDR3 runs 17 residues. V trimming: 4 bases; J trimming: 1 base; junction bases outside the gene matches: 4. CDR3 loop: CATSTGTGASGANVLTF. The CDR3 DNA sequence: TGTGCCACCAGCACCGGGACAGGGGCGTCTGGGGCCAACGTCCTGACTTTC.

This clone was picked up one time. The chain employs TRBV19 and TRBJ2-3; TRBD2 might be the D (6 bases). The CDR3 has 15 residues. Germline V gives CDR1 LNHDA, CDR2 SQIVND (reference sequence). Trimming removed 6 bases at V and 0 bases at J, with 13 bases between. CDR3 bases: TGTGCCAGTAGCCCCCGGGACTTCAGCACAGATACGCAGTATTTT. Protein sequence: CASSPRDFSTDTQYF. Filled out from reference TRBV19 and TRBJ2-3, the complete variable domain reads DGGITQSPKYLFRKEGQNVTLSCEQNLNHDAMYWYRQDPGQGLRLIYYSQIVNDFQKGDIAEGYSVSREKKESFPLTVTSAQKNPTAFYLCASSPRDFSTDTQYFGPGTRLTVL.

The V call is TRBV9, the J call TRBJ2-5; D perhaps matches TRBD1 (5 bases). There are 15 residues in the CDR3. Germline CDR1 and CDR2: SGDLS and YYNGEE. Trimming cost V 0 bases and J 2 bases, with 11 bases left between them. CDR3 sequence (DNA): TGTGCCAGCAGCGTAGGTGGACACATACAAGAGACCCAGTACTTC. Encoded protein: CASSVGGHIQETQYF.

This clone was recorded a few times. V usage is TRBV7-9 and J usage is TRBJ2-7; the match to TRBD2 covers 9 bases. The CDR3 length is 14 residues. Unmatched junction bases numbered 4, after V lost 1 base and J lost 6 bases. Germline CDR1 reads SEHNR; CDR2 reads FQNEAQ (reference sequence). Here the CDR3 DNA reads TGTGCCAGCAGCTTAGGCGGTAGCGGGAGCGAGCAGTACTTC. Translated: CASSLGGSGSEQYF.

The V and J genes are TRBV27 and TRBJ1-5, with D hard to call. V was clipped by 2 bases and J by 4 bases, with 9 bases between them. CDR1 and CDR2 (germline): MNHEY, SMNVEV (reference sequence). The CDR3 has 14 amino acids. CDR3 in amino acids: CASSLEGANQPQHF. CDR3 in DNA: TGTGCCAGCAGTTTAGAGGGCGCAAATCAGCCCCAGCATTTT.

This rearrangement joins TRBV5-6 to TRBJ1-1, with D unclear. The CDR3 length is 13 residues. Germline CDR1 SGHDT, CDR2 YYEEEE. With 0 bases removed from V and 4 bases from J, the gap between germline ends came to 7 bases. CDR3 DNA sequence: TGTGCCAGCAGCTTGGCGAGTGGCACTGAAGCTTTCTTT. Its protein is CASSLASGTEAFF.

There are a few counts of this clone. The chain uses TRBV14 and TRBJ2-1; 8 bases align to TRBD2. Germline lookup yields CDR1 SGHDN and CDR2 FVKESK. The CDR3 has 16 residues. V trimming: 4 bases; J trimming: 4 bases; junction bases outside the gene matches: 9. The CDR3 is CASSPGSGRLYNEQFF. In nucleotides, the CDR3 is TGTGCCAGCAGCCCCGGCAGCGGGAGATTATACAATGAGCAGTTCTTC.

This chain joins TRBV6-1 and TRBJ2-3; 11 bases map to TRBD1. The junction had 6 bases not matched to a gene; V was cut back by 5 bases and J by 5 bases. Germline-derived CDR1 and CDR2 are MNHNS and SASEGT. The CDR3 consists of 15 residues. The CDR3 is CASSPRTGGIDTQYF. The CDR3 DNA follows: TGTGCCAGCAGTCCACGGACAGGGGGCATAGATACGCAGTATTTT.

V is TRBV29-1 and J is TRBJ2-5; 11 positions match TRBD2. Germline lookup yields CDR1 SQVTM and CDR2 ANQGSEA. Trimming took 4 bases from V and 5 from J; bases not matched to a gene: 6. The CDR3 is 14 residues long. CDR3 nucleotides: TGCAGCGTTGTACCTAGCGGGGGGTCTGAGACCCAGTACTTC. Amino acids: CSVVPSGGSETQYF.

A few counts support this clone. The V and J genes are TRBV18 and TRBJ2-7; 7 bases are shared with TRBD1. Germline-derived CDR1 and CDR2 are KGHSH and LQKENI. The CDR3 has 16 amino acids. V was clipped by 0 bases and J by 1 base; unmatched bases: 6. This CDR3 is CASSPPGATGSYEQYF. CDR3 coding DNA: TGTGCCAGCTCACCACCGGGTGCGACAGGGTCCTACGAGCAGTACTTC.